One sample yielded the 9 T cell receptor beta chains listed below, sequenced in a study of T cells in Graves' hyperthyroidism and ophthalmopathy. RNA transcripts provided the source from which TCR beta CDR3 regions were amplified. Carried out on the TCR CDR3, a first-round RT-PCR used the HTBI primer set. TCRdb used MiXCR to reprocess the multiplex PCR reads, holding one entry per CDR3 protein. The sample lists about 640,000 distinct CDR3 sequences, around 21% occurring once. The source material was blood. These receptors all stem from a man between 25 and 39 years old with Graves' ophthalmopathy.

There are many counts of this clonotype. This chain joins TRBV3-1 and TRBJ1-2; no definite D call. Trimming took 1 base from V and 8 from J, leaving 17 bases between them. The CDR3 length is 15 residues. Germline V gene data show CDR1 as LGHDT and CDR2 as YNNKEL (reference sequence). DNA of the CDR3: TGTGCCAGCAGCCAAGGCGGCGGCTCCCTACGGGGCTACACCTTC. The encoded protein is CASSQGGGSLRGYTF.

This clonotype appeared a few times. This chain connects TRBV14 to TRBJ1-2; TRBD1 is a possible D gene (5 bases). Trimming left V 4 bases short and J 5 bases short, with 14 bases between. The CDR3 is 14 residues long. The V gene's germline CDR1 is SGHDN and CDR2 FVKESK. CDR3 loop: CASSRPTVDYGYTF. The CDR3 region has the DNA TGTGCCAGCAGCCGCCCGACAGTGGATTATGGCTACACCTTC.

This clonotype was seen at least ten times. The rearrangement links TRBV11-2 to TRBJ2-7; D remains ambiguous. The V and J ends lost 2 bases and 5 bases respectively, with 7 bases between them. This CDR3 comprises 12 residues. The germline gives CDR1 SGHAT, CDR2 FQNNGV. The CDR3 coding sequence is TGTGCCAGCAGCTTATTCCCGAACGAGCAGTACTTC. It specifies CASSLFPNEQYF.

In its sample, this clonotype was seen many times. The rearrangement uses TRBV11-2 and TRBJ2-5, with D tentatively TRBD2 (6 bases). The CDR3 is 16 amino acids. V shed 1 base and J shed 9 bases, with 21 bases lying between them. Germline V gene lookup returns CDR1 SGHAT and CDR2 FQNNGV. CDR3 sequence (DNA): TGTGCCAGCAGCTTAGGAGGGCGGGGCACCCAGAGCTCCCAGTACTTC. It yields the protein CASSLGGRGTQSSQYF.

The J gene is TRBJ2-7, the V gene TRBV29-1; TRBD1 agrees at 9 bases. V lost 6 bases, J lost 2 bases, and 5 bases stayed unmatched. Germline V gene lookup returns CDR1 SQVTM and CDR2 ANQGSEA. The CDR3 is 13 residues long. The CDR3 region is CSVGTGLTYEQYF. CDR3 coding DNA: TGCAGCGTGGGGACAGGGCTGACCTACGAGCAGTACTTC.

The table lists this clonotype with many counts. The chain is built from TRBV18 and TRBJ1-5; 7 bases match TRBD1. The CDR3 spans 15 residues. Germline CDR1 KGHSH, CDR2 LQKENI. V lost 4 bases, J lost 9 bases, and 12 bases stayed unmatched. The chain's CDR3 is CASSQGQTDLTPQHF. The CDR3 DNA follows: TGTGCCAGCTCACAGGGACAGACCGATTTGACGCCCCAGCATTTT.

This clonotype was counted between two and nine times. In DNA, the CDR3 is TGTGCCTGGAGTGGTTTTGGGGGCAAAGAAAAACTGTTTTTT. It is translated as CAWSGFGGKEKLFF. The chain recombines TRBV30 with TRBJ1-4; D possibly corresponds to TRBD1 (6 bases). This CDR3 contains 14 residues. The V gene lost 1 base and the J gene lost 8 bases, with 14 bases spanning the gap. Germline V gives CDR1 GTSNPN, CDR2 SVGIG (reference sequence).

The gene calls are TRBV5-8 and TRBJ2-7; 10 positions agree with TRBD2. The germline V gene has CDR1 SGHTS and CDR2 YDEGEE. J gave up 4 bases and V 4 bases, and 20 bases lay outside the gene matches. The CDR3 sequence is 19 residues long. The CDR3 sequence is CASSMNLRGLGTSAYEQYF. Here the CDR3 DNA reads TGTGCCAGCAGCATGAACCTCAGGGGGCTTGGGACTAGCGCTTACGAGCAGTACTTC. Looking up the rest from reference TRBV5-8 and TRBJ2-7 gives the full variable domain: EAGVTQSPTHLIKTRGQQATLRCSPISGHTSVYWYQQALGLGLQFLLWYDEGEERNRGNFPPRFSGRQFPNYSSELNVNALELEDSALYLCASSMNLRGLGTSAYEQYFGPGTRLTVT.

The chain uses TRBV6-2 or TRBV6-3 and TRBJ2-2; D gene ambiguous. Germline CDR1 and CDR2: MNHEY and SVGEGT. The CDR3 is made up of 15 amino acids. V shed 5 bases and J shed 2 bases, with 12 bases lying between them. The CDR3 DNA reads TGTGCCAGCAGTAAGAACGTACCCAACACCGGGGAGCTGTTTTTT. Translation: CASSKNVPNTGELFF.